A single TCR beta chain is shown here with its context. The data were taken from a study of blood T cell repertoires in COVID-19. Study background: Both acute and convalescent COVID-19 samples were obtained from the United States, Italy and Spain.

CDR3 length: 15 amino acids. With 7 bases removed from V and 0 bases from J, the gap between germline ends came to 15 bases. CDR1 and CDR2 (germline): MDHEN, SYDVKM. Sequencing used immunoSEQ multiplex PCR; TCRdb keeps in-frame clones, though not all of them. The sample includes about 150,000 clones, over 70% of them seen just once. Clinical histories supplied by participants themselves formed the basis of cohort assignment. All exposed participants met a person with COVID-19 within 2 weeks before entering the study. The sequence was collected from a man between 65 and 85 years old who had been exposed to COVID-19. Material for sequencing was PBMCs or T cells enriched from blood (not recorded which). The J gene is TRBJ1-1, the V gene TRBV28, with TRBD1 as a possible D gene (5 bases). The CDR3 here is CASIGARPLNTEAFF. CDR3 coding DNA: TGTGCCAGCATAGGGGCCCGACCTTTGAACACTGAAGCTTTCTTT.